These 24 T cell receptor beta chains share one sample of origin, sequenced in a study of blood T cell repertoires in COVID-19. The protocol was immunoSEQ multiplex PCR, while the TCRdb copy is restricted to in-frame clones and leaves out a portion. The data contain approximately 170,000 clones, around 81% of them singletons. The sample taken for sequencing was peripheral blood. The receptors were sampled from a man in his 70s who had recovered from COVID-19.

This clone has only a few counts. The CDR3 DNA sequence: TGTGCCAGTAGCCGAACTTTGAGGGCAGTTGACGGCTACACCTTC. Its translation: CASSRTLRAVDGYTF. The V gene is TRBV19, the J gene TRBJ1-2; D is ambiguous. Germline lookup yields CDR1 LNHDA and CDR2 SQIVND (reference sequence). The CDR3 is made up of 15 amino acids. The ends were cut back, 6 bases at V and 8 bases at J, with 22 bases in the middle.

The CDR3, as DNA: TGTGCCAGCAGCTTCGCTGGACAGGGGGTGGGCGAGCAGTACTTC. It translates to CASSFAGQGVGEQYF. The V and J genes are TRBV7-2 and TRBJ2-7, with TRBD1 matching 10 bases. The germline gives CDR1 SGHTA, CDR2 FQGNSA. The V segment lost 3 bases and the J segment 6 bases; nucleotides outside the gene matches: 8. The CDR3 totals 15 residues.

The rearrangement joins TRBV19 to TRBJ1-2, with TRBD1 matching 10 bases. The V and J ends lost 4 bases and 8 bases, in that order; junction bases with no gene match: 10. This CDR3 region has 15 residues. The germline CDR1 and CDR2 sequences are LNHDA and SQIVND (reference sequence). The CDR3 reads CASSTPGTGVSGYTF. The CDR3 coding sequence is TGTGCCAGTAGTACCCCCGGGACAGGGGTTAGCGGCTACACCTTC.

The gene calls are TRBV3-1 (or the pseudogene TRBV3-2) and TRBJ2-3, with 7 positions matching TRBD2. The junction had 3 bases not matched to a gene; V was cut back by 0 bases and J by 0 bases. The CDR3 spans 16 residues. In germline, CDR1 is LGHDT, CDR2 YNNKEL (reference sequence). CDR3 DNA sequence: TGTGCCAGCAGCCAAGATAGCGGGTTTAGCACAGATACGCAGTATTTT. It encodes CASSQDSGFSTDTQYF.

The rearrangement uses TRBV7-8 and TRBJ1-1; TRBD1 agrees at 7 bases. V was pared by 5 bases and J by 1 base, with 1 base of the junction left unmatched. CDR1 is SGHVS, CDR2 FQNEAQ, per germline. There are 13 residues in the CDR3. In DNA form, the CDR3 reads TGTGCCAGCAGCCGGGACAGGAACACTGAAGCTTTCTTT. Its translation: CASSRDRNTEAFF.

This chain links TRBV11-2 with TRBJ1-3, with TRBD1 matching over 9 bases. Germline CDR1 SGHAT, CDR2 FQNNGV. J was trimmed by 1 base and V by 4 bases; bases with no gene match: 8. The CDR3 covers 17 residues. CDR3 sequence reads: CASSSGTGTGSGNTIYF. In DNA, the CDR3 is TGTGCCAGCAGCTCCGGAACCGGGACAGGGTCTGGAAACACCATATATTTT.

V is TRBV29-1 and J is TRBJ2-7, with TRBD2 matching over 13 bases. Germline CDR1 SQVTM, CDR2 ANQGSEA. Trimming took 3 bases from V and 5 from J; bases not matched to a gene: 1. CDR3 length: 13 residues. The CDR3 spells CSVEGLAGNEQYF. The CDR3 bases are TGCAGCGTTGAGGGACTAGCGGGAAACGAGCAGTACTTC.

This clone was seen a single time. The chain couples TRBV3-1 (or the pseudogene TRBV3-2) to TRBJ1-3; D remains ambiguous. CDR1 is LGHDT and CDR2 is YNNKEL in the germline V gene (reference sequence). This CDR3 comprises 14 residues. Trimming pared 6 bases from V and 0 bases from J, leaving 9 bases between. CDR3 DNA sequence: TGTGCCAGCAGGCATCACGGCTCTGGAAACACCATATATTTT. Protein: CASRHHGSGNTIYF.

The chain uses TRBV11-2 and TRBJ2-7; D not resolved. The V end lost 0 bases, the J end lost 0 bases, and 6 bases lay between the germline ends. Germline loops: CDR1 SGHAT, CDR2 FQNNGV. CDR3 length equals 14 residues. The CDR3 loop is CASSLDPNSYEQYF. For the CDR3, the DNA is TGTGCCAGCAGCTTAGATCCCAACTCCTACGAGCAGTACTTC.

The gene calls are TRBV5-1 and TRBJ2-4; D may be TRBD1 (5 bases). This CDR3 has 15 amino acids. The V end was cut by 7 bases, the J end by 8 bases, with 22 bases between. The V gene's germline CDR1 is SGHRS and CDR2 YFSETQ. CDR3 protein: CASCLDSPEGHIQYF. Written as DNA, the CDR3 is TGCGCCAGCTGTCTCGACAGCCCAGAAGGGCACATTCAGTACTTC.

A single count supports this clone. The V call is TRBV30, the J call TRBJ2-5, with a tentative D call TRBD1 (6 bases). The V end lost 0 bases, the J end lost 4 bases, and 6 bases lay between the germline ends. This CDR3 has 12 residues. Germline V gene data show CDR1 as GTSNPN and CDR2 as SVGIG (reference sequence). In DNA form, the CDR3 reads TGTGCCTGGAGTGTACAGGGAGAGACCCAGTACTTC. Residues: CAWSVQGETQYF.

Turning to this clone: The germline gene is not matched at one end of the junction; a read error may be the cause. The chain has TRBV7-2 and TRBJ2-3; tentative D call: TRBD2 (6 bases). Germline V lookup: CDR1 SGHTA, CDR2 FQGNSA. This CDR3 is 11 amino acids long. The CDR3 loop is CASSRDFRWDF. The CDR3 DNA sequence: TGTGCCAGCAGCCGGGACTTTCGTTGGGATTTT.

J is TRBJ1-2 and V is TRBV25-1, with TRBD1 matching 7 bases. Germline values: CDR1 MGHDK, CDR2 SYGVNS. The CDR3 loop spans 11 amino acids. V lost 10 bases to trimming and J lost 6 bases; unmatched junction nucleotides: 5. The CDR3 nucleotides read TGTGCCACCGCACAGGGGAATGGCTACACCTTC. Translating it yields CATAQGNGYTF.

This chain joins TRBV7-2 and TRBJ2-7; perhaps TRBD1 as D (5 bases). The CDR3 loop spans 14 amino acids. V was pared by 0 bases and J by 2 bases, with 8 bases between. Looked up from germline, CDR1 is SGHTA and CDR2 is FQGNSA. The CDR3: CASSLALGAYEQYF. CDR3 nucleotide sequence: TGTGCCAGCAGCTTAGCGCTAGGGGCCTACGAGCAGTACTTC.

The chain joins TRBV10-1 to TRBJ2-1; TRBD2 is a possible D gene (6 bases). V lost 2 bases to trimming and J lost 7 bases, with 15 bases between them. In germline, CDR1 is WNHNN, CDR2 SYGVQD (reference sequence). This CDR3 contains 15 residues. The DNA of the CDR3 is TGCGCCAGCAGTGAGCGGTCTAGCGTGGGGAATGAGCAGTTCTTC. Translated, it gives CASSERSSVGNEQFF.

The V and J genes are TRBV2 and TRBJ2-3; no reliable D call. Germline V lookup: CDR1 SNHLY, CDR2 FYNNEI. Between the trimmed V and J ends, which lost 0 bases and 6 bases, there was a span of 7 bases. The CDR3 loop spans 13 amino acids. CDR3 sequence: CASSEAPGDTQYF. For the CDR3, the DNA is TGTGCCAGCAGTGAAGCCCCCGGGGATACGCAGTATTTT.

This clone was recorded a few times. V gene TRBV7-9 combines with J gene TRBJ2-5; 7 bases agree with TRBD2. In germline, CDR1 is SEHNR, CDR2 FQNEAQ (reference sequence). J was trimmed by 5 bases and V by 1 base; bases with no gene match: 19. This CDR3 spans 19 amino acids. The DNA of the CDR3 is TGTGCCAGCAGCTTAGGACGGCTAGCGGTAATCCGAGGGTACGAGACCCAGTACTTC. This codes for CASSLGRLAVIRGYETQYF.

The rearrangement links TRBV6-6 to TRBJ2-3; 7 positions agree with TRBD2. CDR1 is MNHNY, CDR2 SVGAGI, per germline (reference sequence). The V and J ends lost 2 bases and 4 bases, in that order; junction bases with no gene match: 9. CDR3 length: 16 amino acids. DNA of the CDR3: TGTGCCAGCAGTTACCCCGCGGGAGCGTTGCCAGATACGCAGTATTTT. Translating it yields CASSYPAGALPDTQYF.

The chain recombines TRBV25-1 with TRBJ2-7, with a weak D call TRBD1 (5 bases). The germline gives CDR1 MGHDK, CDR2 SYGVNS. V dropped 4 bases and J dropped 2 bases, with 12 bases sitting between them. This CDR3 has 14 amino acids. CDR3 loop: CASSVPQGPYEQYF. For the CDR3, the DNA is TGTGCCAGCAGTGTGCCCCAGGGTCCCTACGAGCAGTACTTC.

This CDR3 reads CASSVDSGRFNEQFF. Written as DNA, the CDR3 is TGTGCCAGCAGCGTAGACAGCGGGAGGTTTAATGAGCAGTTCTTC. V is TRBV9 and J is TRBJ2-1; 9 positions match TRBD2. Germline CDR1 reads SGDLS; CDR2 reads YYNGEE. Trimming removed 0 bases from V and 7 bases from J; junction bases left unmatched: 5. CDR3 length: 15 amino acids. The whole variable domain, filled in from reference TRBV9 and TRBJ2-1, reads DSGVTQTPKHLITATGQRVTLRCSPRSGDLSVYWYQQSLDQGLQFLIQYYNGEERAKGNILERFSAQQFPDLHSELNLSSLELGDSALYFCASSVDSGRFNEQFFGPGTRLTVL.

This chain connects TRBV27 to TRBJ2-2; no clear D gene. Between the trimmed V and J ends, which lost 2 bases and 4 bases, there was a span of 11 bases. Germline V gives CDR1 MNHEY, CDR2 SMNVEV (reference sequence). The length of the CDR3 is 15 residues. The CDR3 DNA is TGTGCCAGCAGTTTACTACTAAGCCGCACCGGGGAGCTGTTTTTT. This encodes CASSLLLSRTGELFF.

The chain combines TRBV2 with TRBJ2-4; 9 nucleotides line up with TRBD1. Germline loops: CDR1 SNHLY, CDR2 FYNNEI. CDR3 length: 18 amino acids. After removal of 3 bases from V and 1 base from J, the junction contained 10 bases not matched to a gene. The CDR3 reads CASSESGQGIRAKNIQYF. The CDR3 nucleotides are TGTGCCAGCAGTGAGTCCGGACAGGGGATTAGGGCCAAAAACATTCAGTACTTC.

The sample holds a few counts of this clone. The J gene is TRBJ1-6, the V gene TRBV4-1; D uncertain. V lost 4 bases and J lost 1, with 11 bases in between. In germline, CDR1 is MGHRA, CDR2 YSYEKL. The length of the CDR3 is 16 residues. In DNA form, the CDR3 reads TGCGCCAGCAGCCCTGGGAGCGAGTCCTATAATTCACCCCTCCACTTT. Translating it yields CASSPGSESYNSPLHF.

The rearrangement uses TRBV7-9 and TRBJ1-5; 7 bases agree with TRBD1. Germline V gene lookup returns CDR1 SEHNR and CDR2 FQNEAQ (reference sequence). CDR3 size: 14 residues. The trim removed 5 bases at V and 8 bases at J, leaving 9 bases unmatched. The CDR3 DNA follows: TGTGCCAGCAGCCGCGGGACAGCCCCAGAGCCCCAGCATTTT. Its translation: CASSRGTAPEPQHF. Together with reference TRBV7-9 and TRBJ1-5, the CDR3 gives the full variable domain: DTGVSQNPRHKITKRGQNVTFRCDPISEHNRLYWYRQTLGQGPEFLTYFQNEAQLEKSRLLSDRFSAERPKGSFSTLEIQRTEQGDSAMYLCASSRGTAPEPQHFGDGTRLSIL.